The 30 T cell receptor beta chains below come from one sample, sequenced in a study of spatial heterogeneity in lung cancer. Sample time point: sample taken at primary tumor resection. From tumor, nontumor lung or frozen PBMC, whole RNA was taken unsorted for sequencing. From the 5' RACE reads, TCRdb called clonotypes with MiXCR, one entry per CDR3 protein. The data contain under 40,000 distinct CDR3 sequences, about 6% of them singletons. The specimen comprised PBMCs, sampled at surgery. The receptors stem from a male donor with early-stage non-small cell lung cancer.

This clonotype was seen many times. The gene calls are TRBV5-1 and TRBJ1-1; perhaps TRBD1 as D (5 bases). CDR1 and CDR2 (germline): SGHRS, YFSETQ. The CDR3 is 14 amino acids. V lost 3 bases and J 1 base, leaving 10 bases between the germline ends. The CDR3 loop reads CASSSGTGNTEAFF. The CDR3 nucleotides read TGCGCCAGCAGCTCTGGCACAGGGAACACTGAAGCTTTCTTT.

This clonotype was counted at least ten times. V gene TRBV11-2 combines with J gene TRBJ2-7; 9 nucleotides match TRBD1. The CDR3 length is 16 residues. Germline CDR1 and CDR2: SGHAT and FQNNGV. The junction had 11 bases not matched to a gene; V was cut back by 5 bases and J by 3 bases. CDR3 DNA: TGTGCCAGCAGCAAATCAACAGGGGGCCGAGGCTACGAGCAGTACTTC. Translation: CASSKSTGGRGYEQYF.

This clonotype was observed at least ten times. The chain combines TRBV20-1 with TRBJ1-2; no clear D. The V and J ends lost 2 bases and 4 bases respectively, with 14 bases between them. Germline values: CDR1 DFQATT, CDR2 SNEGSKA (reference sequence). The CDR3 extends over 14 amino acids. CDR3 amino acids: CSARLLLGTYGYTF. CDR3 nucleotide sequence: TGCAGTGCTAGACTGCTCCTGGGAACCTATGGCTACACCTTC.

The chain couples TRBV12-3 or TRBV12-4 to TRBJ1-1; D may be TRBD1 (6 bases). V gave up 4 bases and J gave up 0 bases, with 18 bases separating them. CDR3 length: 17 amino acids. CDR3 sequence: CASSWPPGHHMNTEAFF. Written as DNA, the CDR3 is TGTGCCAGCAGTTGGCCCCCGGGACACCACATGAACACTGAAGCTTTCTTT.

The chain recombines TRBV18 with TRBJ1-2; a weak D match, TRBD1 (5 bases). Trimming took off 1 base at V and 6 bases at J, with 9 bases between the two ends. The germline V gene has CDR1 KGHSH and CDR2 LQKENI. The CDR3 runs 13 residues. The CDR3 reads CASSPRGSDGYTF. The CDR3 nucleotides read TGTGCCAGCTCACCACGGGGGTCCGATGGCTACACCTTC.

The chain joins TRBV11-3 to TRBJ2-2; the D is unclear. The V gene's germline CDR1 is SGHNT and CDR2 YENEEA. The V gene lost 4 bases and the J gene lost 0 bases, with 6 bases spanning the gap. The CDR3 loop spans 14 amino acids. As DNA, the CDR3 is TGTGCCAGCAGCTCAGCCGCGAACACCGGGGAGCTGTTTTTT. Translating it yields CASSSAANTGELFF.

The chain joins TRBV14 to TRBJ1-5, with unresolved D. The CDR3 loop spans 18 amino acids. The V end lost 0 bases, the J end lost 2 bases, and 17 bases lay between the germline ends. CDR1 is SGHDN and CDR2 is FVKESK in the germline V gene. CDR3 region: CASSQEWRDPNCNQPQHF. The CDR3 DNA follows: TGTGCCAGCAGCCAAGAATGGAGAGATCCCAATTGCAATCAGCCCCAGCATTTT.

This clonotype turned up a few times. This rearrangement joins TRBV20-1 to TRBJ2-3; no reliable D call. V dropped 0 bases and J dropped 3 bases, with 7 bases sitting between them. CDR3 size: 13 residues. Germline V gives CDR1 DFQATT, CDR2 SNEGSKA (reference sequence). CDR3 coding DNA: TGCAGTGCTAGAGATGAACGGACAGATACGCAGTATTTT. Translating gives CSARDERTDTQYF.

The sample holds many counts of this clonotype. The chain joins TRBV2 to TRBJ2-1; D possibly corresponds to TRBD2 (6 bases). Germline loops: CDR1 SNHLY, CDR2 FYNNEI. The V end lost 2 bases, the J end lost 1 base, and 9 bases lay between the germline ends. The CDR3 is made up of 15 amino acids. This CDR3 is CASSEQRASYNEQFF. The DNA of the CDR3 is TGTGCCAGCAGTGAACAGCGGGCTTCCTACAATGAGCAGTTCTTC.

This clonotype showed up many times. This CDR3 reads CASSPYANTGELFF. In DNA, the CDR3 is TGTGCCAGCAGCCCTTATGCGAACACCGGGGAGCTGTTTTTT. The J gene is TRBJ2-2, the V gene TRBV7-9; D call uncertain. Germline V gene sequence: CDR1 SEHNR, CDR2 FQNEAQ (reference sequence). The CDR3 consists of 14 residues. Trimming took off 5 bases at V and 0 bases at J, with 7 bases between the two ends.

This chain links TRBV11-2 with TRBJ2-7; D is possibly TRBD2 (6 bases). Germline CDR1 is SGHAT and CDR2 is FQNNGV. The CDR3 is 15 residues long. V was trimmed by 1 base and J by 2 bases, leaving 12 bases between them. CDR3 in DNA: TGTGCCAGCAGCTTAGGGTACGGGGGTCCCTACGAGCAGTACTTC. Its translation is CASSLGYGGPYEQYF.

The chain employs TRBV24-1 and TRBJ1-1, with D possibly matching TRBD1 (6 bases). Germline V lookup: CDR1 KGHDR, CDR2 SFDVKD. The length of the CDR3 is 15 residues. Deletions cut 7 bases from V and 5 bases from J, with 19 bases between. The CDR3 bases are TGTGCCACCAGGTCATCACAGGGTGGGAGGACTGAAGCTTTCTTT. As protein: CATRSSQGGRTEAFF.

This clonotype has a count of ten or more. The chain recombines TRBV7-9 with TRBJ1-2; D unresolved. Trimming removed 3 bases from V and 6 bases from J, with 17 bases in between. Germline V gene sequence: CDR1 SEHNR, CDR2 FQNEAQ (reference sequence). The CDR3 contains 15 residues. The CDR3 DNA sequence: TGTGCCAGCAGCTTGAGTAGGGTGGCGCCTAATGGCTACACCTTC. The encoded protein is CASSLSRVAPNGYTF.

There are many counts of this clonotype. CDR3 amino acids: CATGEGGGTDTQYF. For the CDR3, the DNA is TGTGCCACCGGGGAAGGCGGAGGGACAGATACGCAGTATTTT. This chain uses TRBV24-1 with TRBJ2-3, with D possibly matching TRBD2 (6 bases). CDR1 is KGHDR and CDR2 is SFDVKD in the germline V gene. There are 14 residues in the CDR3. The germline V and J ends were trimmed by 9 bases and 3 bases, with 15 bases remaining between them.

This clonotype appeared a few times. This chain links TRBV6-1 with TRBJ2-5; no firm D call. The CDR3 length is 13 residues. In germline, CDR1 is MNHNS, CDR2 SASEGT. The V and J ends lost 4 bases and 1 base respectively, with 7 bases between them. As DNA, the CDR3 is TGTGCCAGCAGTGTTGTGGTCCAAGAGACCCAGTACTTC. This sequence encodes CASSVVVQETQYF.

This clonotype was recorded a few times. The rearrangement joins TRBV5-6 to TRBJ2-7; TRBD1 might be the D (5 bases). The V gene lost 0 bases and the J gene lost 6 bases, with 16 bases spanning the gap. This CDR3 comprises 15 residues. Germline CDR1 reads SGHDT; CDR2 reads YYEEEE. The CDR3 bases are TGTGCCAGCAGCTTGGTAGGGGCAGGGAACCGCGAGCAGTACTTC. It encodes CASSLVGAGNREQYF.

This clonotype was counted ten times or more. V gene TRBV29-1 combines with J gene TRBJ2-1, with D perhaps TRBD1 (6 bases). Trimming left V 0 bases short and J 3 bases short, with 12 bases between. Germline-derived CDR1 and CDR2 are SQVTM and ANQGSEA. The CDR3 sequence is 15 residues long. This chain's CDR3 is CSVEDEQGLYNEQFF. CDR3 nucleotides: TGCAGCGTTGAAGATGAACAGGGTCTCTACAATGAGCAGTTCTTC.

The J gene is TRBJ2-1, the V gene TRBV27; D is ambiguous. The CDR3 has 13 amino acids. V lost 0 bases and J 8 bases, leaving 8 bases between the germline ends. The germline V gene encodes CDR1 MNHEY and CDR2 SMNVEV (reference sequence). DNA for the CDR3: TGTGCCAGCAGTTTATCGGCGGATGATGAGCAGTTCTTC. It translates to CASSLSADDEQFF.

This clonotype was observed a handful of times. This CDR3 reads CSVPLGGNQPQHF. The CDR3 bases are TGCAGCGTCCCTCTCGGGGGCAATCAGCCCCAGCATTTT. The rearrangement uses TRBV20-1 and TRBJ1-5, with D uncertain. The V gene's germline CDR1 is DFQATT and CDR2 SNEGSKA (reference sequence). The CDR3 is 13 residues long.

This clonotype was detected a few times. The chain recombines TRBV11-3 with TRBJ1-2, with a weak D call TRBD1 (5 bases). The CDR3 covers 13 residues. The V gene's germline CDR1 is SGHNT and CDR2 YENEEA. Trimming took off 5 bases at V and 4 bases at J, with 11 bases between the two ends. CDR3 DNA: TGTGCCAGCAGCCCAGCCGGGGGCTATGGCTACACCTTC. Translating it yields CASSPAGGYGYTF.

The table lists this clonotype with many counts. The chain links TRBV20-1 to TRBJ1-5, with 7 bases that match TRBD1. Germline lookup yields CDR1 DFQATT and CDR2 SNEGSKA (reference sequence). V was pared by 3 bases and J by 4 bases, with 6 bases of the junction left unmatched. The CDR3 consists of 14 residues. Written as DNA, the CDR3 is TGCAGTGCTAGTTCTGGGACAGCTAATCAGCCCCAGCATTTT. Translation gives CSASSGTANQPQHF.

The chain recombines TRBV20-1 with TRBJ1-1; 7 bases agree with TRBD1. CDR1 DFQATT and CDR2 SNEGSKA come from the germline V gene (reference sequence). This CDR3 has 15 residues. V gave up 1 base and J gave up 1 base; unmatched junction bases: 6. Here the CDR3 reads CSARAGTVQNTEAFF. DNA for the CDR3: TGCAGTGCTAGAGCCGGGACAGTGCAGAACACTGAAGCTTTCTTT.

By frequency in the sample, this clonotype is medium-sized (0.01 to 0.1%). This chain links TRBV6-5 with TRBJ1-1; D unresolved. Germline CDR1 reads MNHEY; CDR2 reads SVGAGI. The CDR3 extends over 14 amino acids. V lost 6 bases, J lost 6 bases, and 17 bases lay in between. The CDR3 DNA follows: TGTGCCAGCAGGAAGGGAAGGTCAAGGGCTGAAGCTTTCTTT. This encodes CASRKGRSRAEAFF.

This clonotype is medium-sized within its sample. CDR3 protein: CASSQSHSGGYGYTF. The CDR3, as DNA: TGTGCCAGCAGCCAATCCCACAGTGGCGGCTATGGCTACACCTTC. The rearrangement links TRBV14 to TRBJ1-2; D is undetermined. The CDR3 covers 15 residues. Germline V CDR1 and CDR2: SGHDN, FVKESK. Trimming removed 2 bases from V and 4 bases from J, with 14 bases in between.

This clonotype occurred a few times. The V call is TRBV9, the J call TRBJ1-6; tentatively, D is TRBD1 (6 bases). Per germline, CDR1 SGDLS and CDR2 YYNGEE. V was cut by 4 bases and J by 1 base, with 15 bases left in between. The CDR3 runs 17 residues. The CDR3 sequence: CASSPGQGMSYNSPLHF. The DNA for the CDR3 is TGTGCCAGCAGCCCCGGCCAGGGGATGTCCTATAATTCACCCCTCCACTTT.

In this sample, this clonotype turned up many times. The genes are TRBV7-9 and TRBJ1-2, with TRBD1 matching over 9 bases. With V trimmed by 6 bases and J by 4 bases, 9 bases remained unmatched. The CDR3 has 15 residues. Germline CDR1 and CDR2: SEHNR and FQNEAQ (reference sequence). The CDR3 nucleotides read TGTGCCAGCAGTGTTATGGGACAGGGTTTCTATGGCTACACCTTC. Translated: CASSVMGQGFYGYTF. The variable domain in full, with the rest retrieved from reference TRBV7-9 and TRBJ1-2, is DTGVSQNPRHKITKRGQNVTFRCDPISEHNRLYWYRQTLGQGPEFLTYFQNEAQLEKSRLLSDRFSAERPKGSFSTLEIQRTEQGDSAMYLCASSVMGQGFYGYTFGSGTRLTVV.

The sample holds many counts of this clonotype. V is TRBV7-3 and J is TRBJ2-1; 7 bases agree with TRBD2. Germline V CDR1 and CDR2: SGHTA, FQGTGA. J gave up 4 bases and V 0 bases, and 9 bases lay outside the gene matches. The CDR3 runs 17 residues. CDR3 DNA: TGTGCCAGCAGCTTAACGAGTGTGCTAGCGGAGTACAATGAGCAGTTCTTC. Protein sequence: CASSLTSVLAEYNEQFF.

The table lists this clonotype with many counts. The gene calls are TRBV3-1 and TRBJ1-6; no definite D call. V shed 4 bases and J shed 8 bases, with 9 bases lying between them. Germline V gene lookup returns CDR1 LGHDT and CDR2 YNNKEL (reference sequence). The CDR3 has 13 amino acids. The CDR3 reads CASSPSRDSPLHF. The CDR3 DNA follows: TGTGCCAGCAGCCCGTCTCGGGATTCACCCCTCCACTTT.

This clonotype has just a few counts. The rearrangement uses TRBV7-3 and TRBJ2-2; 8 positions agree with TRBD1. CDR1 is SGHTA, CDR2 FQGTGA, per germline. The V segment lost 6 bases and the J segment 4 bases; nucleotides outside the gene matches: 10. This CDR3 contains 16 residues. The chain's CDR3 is CASSLSGGFITGELFF. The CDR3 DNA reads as TGTGCCAGCAGTCTTTCAGGGGGCTTTATCACCGGGGAGCTGTTTTTT.

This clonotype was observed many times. The CDR3 DNA reads TGCGCCAGCGCCCGAGAATCGAACACCGGGGAGCTGTTTTTT. The encoded protein is CASARESNTGELFF. V is TRBV5-1 and J is TRBJ2-2; no clear D. V shed 7 bases and J shed 0 bases, with 10 bases lying between them. The germline V gene has CDR1 SGHRS and CDR2 YFSETQ. The CDR3 covers 14 residues.